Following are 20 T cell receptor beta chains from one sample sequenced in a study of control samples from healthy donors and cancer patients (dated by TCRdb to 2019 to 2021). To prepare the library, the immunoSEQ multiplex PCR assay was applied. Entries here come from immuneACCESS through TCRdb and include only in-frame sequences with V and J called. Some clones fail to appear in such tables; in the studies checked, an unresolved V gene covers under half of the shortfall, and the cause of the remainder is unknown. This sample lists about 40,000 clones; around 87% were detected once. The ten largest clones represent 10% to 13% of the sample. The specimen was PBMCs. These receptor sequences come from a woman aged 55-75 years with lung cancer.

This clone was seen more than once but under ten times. CDR3 bases: TGTGCCAGCAGCTGGGGAACTCTGACCAGGGGCTACAATGAGCAGTTCTTC. Translation gives CASSWGTLTRGYNEQFF. The J gene is TRBJ2-1, the V gene TRBV5-4, with D possibly matching TRBD1 (6 bases). This CDR3 has 17 amino acids. Germline-derived CDR1 and CDR2 are SGHNT and YYREEE (reference sequence). V dropped 3 bases and J dropped 3 bases, with 19 bases sitting between them.

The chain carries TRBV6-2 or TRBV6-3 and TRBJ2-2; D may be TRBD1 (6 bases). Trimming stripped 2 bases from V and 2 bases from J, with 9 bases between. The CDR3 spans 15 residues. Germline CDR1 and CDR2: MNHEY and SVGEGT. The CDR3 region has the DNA TGTGCCAGCAGTTACGGGGACACCAACACCGGGGAGCTGTTTTTT. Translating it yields CASSYGDTNTGELFF.

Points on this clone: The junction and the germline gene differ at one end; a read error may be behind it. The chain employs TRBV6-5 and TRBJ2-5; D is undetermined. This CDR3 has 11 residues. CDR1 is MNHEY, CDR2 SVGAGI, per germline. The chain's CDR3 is CASRDQETQYF. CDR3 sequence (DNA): TGTGCCAGCAGAGACCAGGAGACCCAGTACTTC.

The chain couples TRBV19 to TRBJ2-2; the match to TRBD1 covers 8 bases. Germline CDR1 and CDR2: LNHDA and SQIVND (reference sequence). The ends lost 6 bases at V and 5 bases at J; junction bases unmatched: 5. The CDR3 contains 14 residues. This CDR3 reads CASSRQGQTGELFF. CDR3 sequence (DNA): TGTGCCAGTAGCCGACAGGGGCAAACCGGGGAGCTGTTTTTT.

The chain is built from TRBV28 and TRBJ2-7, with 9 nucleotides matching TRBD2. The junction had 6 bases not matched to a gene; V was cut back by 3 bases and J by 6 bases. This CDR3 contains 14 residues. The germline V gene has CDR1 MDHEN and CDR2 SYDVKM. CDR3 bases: TGTGCCAGCAGTTTTCAGCGGGAGGCAGGCGAGCAGTACTTC. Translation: CASSFQREAGEQYF.

CDR3 amino acids: CSARTGAEQYF. The CDR3 coding sequence is TGCAGTGCGAGGACAGGCGCCGAGCAGTACTTC. This chain joins TRBV20-1 and TRBJ2-7; 7 nucleotides align to TRBD1. The CDR3 sequence is 11 residues long. Unmatched junction bases numbered 5, after V lost 6 bases and J lost 6 bases. The germline V gene has CDR1 DFQATT and CDR2 SNEGSKA (reference sequence).

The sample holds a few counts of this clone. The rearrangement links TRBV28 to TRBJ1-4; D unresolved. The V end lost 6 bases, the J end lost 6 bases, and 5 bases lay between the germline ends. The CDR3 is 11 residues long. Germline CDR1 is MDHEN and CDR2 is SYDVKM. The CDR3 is CASRTDEKLFF. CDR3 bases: TGTGCCAGCAGGACCGATGAAAAACTGTTTTTT.

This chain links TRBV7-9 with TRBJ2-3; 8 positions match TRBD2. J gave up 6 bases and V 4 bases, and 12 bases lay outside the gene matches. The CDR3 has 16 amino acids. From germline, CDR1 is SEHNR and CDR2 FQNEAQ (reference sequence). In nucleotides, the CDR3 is TGTGCCAGCAGCTCAACTAGCGGAAAAATGGGGGATACGCAGTATTTT. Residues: CASSSTSGKMGDTQYF.

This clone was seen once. The CDR3 DNA follows: TGTGCCAGCAGCTATGAGGGCTTCGCGAACACCGGGGAGCTGTTTTTT. It codes for CASSYEGFANTGELFF. The rearrangement uses TRBV14 and TRBJ2-2; a possible D gene is TRBD2 (5 bases). V lost 5 bases to trimming and J lost 0 bases, with 13 bases between them. The CDR3 has 16 amino acids. Germline assignment: CDR1 SGHDN and CDR2 FVKESK. Variable domain in full (rest from reference TRBV14 and TRBJ2-2): EAGVTQFPSHSVIEKGQTVTLRCDPISGHDNLYWYRRVMGKEIKFLLHFVKESKQDESGMPNNRFLAERTGGTYSTLKVQPAELEDSGVYFCASSYEGFANTGELFFGEGSRLTVL.

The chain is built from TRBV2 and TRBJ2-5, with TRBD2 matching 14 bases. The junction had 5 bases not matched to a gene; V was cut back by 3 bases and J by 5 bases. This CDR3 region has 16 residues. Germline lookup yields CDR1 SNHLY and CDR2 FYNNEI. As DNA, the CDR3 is TGTGCCAGCAGTGAGAGGGGACTAGCGGGAGAGGAGACCCAGTACTTC. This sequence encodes CASSERGLAGEETQYF.

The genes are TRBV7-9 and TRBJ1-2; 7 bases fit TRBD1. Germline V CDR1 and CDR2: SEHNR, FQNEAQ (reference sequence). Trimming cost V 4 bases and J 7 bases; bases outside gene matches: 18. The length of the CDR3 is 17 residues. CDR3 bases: TGTGCCAGCAGCTCGGGCGGTCGGGACAGAAAGGGGGGTGGCTACACCTTC. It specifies CASSSGGRDRKGGGYTF.

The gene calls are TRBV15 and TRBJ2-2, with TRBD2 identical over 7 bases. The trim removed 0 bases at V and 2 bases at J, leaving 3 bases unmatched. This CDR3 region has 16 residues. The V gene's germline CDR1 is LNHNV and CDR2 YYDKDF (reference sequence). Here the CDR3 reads CATSRDSGLNTGELFF. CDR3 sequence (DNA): TGTGCCACCAGCAGAGATTCGGGACTAAACACCGGGGAGCTGTTTTTT.

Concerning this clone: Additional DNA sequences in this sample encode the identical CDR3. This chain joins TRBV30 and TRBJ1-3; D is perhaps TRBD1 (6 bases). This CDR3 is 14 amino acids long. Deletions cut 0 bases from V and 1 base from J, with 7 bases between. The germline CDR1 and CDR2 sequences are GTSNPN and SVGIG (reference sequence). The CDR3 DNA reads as TGTGCCTGGAGTGTAGGGGGGTCTGGAAACACCATATATTTT. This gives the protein CAWSVGGSGNTIYF.

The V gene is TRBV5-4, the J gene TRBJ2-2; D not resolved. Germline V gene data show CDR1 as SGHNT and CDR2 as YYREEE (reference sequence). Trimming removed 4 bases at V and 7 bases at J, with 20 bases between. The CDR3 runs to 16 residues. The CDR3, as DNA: TGTGCCAGCAGCCCGAACCCCCGGAGCGATAACGGGGAGCTGTTTTTT. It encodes CASSPNPRSDNGELFF.

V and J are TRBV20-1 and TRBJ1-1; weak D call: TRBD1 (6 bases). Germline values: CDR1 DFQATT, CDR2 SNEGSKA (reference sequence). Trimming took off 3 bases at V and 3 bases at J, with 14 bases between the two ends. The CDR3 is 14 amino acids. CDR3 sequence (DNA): TGCAGTGCTAGTACGGGACAAGGGGACACTGAAGCTTTCTTT. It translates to CSASTGQGDTEAFF.

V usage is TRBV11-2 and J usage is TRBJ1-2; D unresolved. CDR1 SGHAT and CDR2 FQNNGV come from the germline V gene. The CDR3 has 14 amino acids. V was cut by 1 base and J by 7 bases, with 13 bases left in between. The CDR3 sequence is CASSLVAGDGGYTF. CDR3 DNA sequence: TGTGCCAGCAGCTTAGTGGCCGGGGATGGTGGCTACACCTTC.

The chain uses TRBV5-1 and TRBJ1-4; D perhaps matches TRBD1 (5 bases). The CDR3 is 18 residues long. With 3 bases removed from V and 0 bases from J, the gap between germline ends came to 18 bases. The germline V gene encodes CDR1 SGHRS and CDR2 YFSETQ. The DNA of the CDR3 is TGCGCCAGCAGCTCGCAGGGCAATAGGTTTGCAACTAATGAAAAACTGTTTTTT. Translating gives CASSSQGNRFATNEKLFF.

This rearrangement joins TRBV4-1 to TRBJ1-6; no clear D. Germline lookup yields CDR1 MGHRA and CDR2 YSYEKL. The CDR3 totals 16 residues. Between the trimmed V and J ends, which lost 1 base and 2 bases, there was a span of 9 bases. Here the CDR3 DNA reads TGCGCCAGCAGCCAAGGCTGGATCGCCTATAATTCACCCCTCCACTTT. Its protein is CASSQGWIAYNSPLHF.

The DNA for the CDR3 is TGCGCCAGCACCCCCGGGAGGTTCGATGGCTACACCTTC. Its translation: CASTPGRFDGYTF. The chain has TRBV5-1 and TRBJ1-2; D gene ambiguous. V was clipped by 6 bases and J by 6 bases, with 15 bases between them. This CDR3 has 13 amino acids. Germline assignment: CDR1 SGHRS and CDR2 YFSETQ.

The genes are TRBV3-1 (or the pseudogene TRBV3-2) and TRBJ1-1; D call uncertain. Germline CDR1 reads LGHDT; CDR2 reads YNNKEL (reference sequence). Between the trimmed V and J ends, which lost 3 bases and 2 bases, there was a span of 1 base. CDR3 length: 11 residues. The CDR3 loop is CASSHNTEAFF. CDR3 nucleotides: TGTGCCAGCAGCCATAACACTGAAGCTTTCTTT.